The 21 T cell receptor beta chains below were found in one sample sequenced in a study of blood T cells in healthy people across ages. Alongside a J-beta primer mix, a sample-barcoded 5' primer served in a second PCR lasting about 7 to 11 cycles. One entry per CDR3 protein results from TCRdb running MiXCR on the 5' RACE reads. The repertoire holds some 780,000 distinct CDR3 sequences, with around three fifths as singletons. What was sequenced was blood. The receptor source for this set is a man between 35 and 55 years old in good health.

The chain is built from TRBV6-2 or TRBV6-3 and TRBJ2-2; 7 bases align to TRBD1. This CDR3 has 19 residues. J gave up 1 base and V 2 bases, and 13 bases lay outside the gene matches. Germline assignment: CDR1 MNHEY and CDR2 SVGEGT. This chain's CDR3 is CASSYIPDRILQNTGELFF. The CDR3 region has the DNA TGTGCCAGCAGTTACATTCCGGACAGGATTCTACAGAACACCGGGGAGCTGTTTTTT.

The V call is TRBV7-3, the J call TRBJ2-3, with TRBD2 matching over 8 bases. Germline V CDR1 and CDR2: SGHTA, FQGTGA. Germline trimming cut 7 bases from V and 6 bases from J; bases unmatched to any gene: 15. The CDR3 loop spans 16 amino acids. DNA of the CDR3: TGTGCCAGCACGTTAGGAGGAGCGGGGGTGATGGATACGCAGTATTTT. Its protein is CASTLGGAGVMDTQYF.

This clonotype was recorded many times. For the CDR3, the DNA is TGCGCCAGCAGCACTAGCGGAAGCTCCTACGAGCAGTACTTC. Translation gives CASSTSGSSYEQYF. The gene calls are TRBV5-1 and TRBJ2-7, with 8 bases that match TRBD2. Germline V CDR1 and CDR2: SGHRS, YFSETQ. Trimming at V came to 4 bases and at J to 0 bases, leaving 3 bases not matched to a gene. The CDR3 consists of 14 residues. Full variable domain (rest looked up from reference TRBV5-1 and TRBJ2-7): KAGVTQTPRYLIKTRGQQVTLSCSPISGHRSVSWYQQTPGQGLQFLFEYFSETQRNKGNFPGRFSGRQFSNSRSEMNVSTLELGDSALYLCASSTSGSSYEQYFGPGTRLTVT.

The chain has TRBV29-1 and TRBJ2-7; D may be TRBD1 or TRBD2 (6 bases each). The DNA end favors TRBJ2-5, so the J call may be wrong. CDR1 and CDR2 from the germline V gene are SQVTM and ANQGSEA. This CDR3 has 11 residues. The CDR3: CSAEGGQTQYF. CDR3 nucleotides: TGCAGCGCCGAGGGGGGACAGACCCAGTACTTC.

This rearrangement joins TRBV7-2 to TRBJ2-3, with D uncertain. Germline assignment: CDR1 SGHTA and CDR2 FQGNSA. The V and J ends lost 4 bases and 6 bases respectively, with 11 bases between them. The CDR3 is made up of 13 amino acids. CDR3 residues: CASSSVQSDTQYF. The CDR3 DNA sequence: TGTGCCAGCAGCTCAGTCCAATCTGATACGCAGTATTTT.

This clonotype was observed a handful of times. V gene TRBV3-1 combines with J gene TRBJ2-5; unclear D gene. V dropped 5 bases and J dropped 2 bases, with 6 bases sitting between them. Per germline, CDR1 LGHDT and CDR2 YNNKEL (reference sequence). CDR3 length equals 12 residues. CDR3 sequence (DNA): TGTGCCAGCAGCAAGTGGCAAGAGACCCAGTACTTC. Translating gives CASSKWQETQYF.

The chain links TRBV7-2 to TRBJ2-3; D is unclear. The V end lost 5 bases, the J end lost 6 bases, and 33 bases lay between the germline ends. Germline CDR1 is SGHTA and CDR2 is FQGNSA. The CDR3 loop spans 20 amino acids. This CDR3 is CASSRVPVDQLRAQMDTQYF. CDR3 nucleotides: TGTGCCAGCAGCCGAGTTCCAGTTGACCAGCTGAGAGCCCAGATGGATACGCAGTATTTT. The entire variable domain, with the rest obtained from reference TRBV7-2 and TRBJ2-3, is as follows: GAGVSQSPSNKVTEKGKDVELRCDPISGHTALYWYRQSLGQGLEFLIYFQGNSAPDKSGLPSDRFSAERTGGSVSTLTIQRTQQEDSAVYLCASSRVPVDQLRAQMDTQYFGPGTRLTVL.

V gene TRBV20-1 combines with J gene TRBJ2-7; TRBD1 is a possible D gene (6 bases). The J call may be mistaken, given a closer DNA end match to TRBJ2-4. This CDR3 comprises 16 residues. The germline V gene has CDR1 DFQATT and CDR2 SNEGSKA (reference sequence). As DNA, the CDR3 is TGCAGTGCTATCCGACAGGAGTCAACCCAGAGAGACATTCAGTACTTC. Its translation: CSAIRQESTQRDIQYF.

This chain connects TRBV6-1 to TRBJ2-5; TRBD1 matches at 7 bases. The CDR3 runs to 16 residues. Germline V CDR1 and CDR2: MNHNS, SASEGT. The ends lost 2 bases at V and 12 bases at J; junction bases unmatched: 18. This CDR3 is CASSETRGDRVVFKYF. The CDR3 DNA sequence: TGTGCCAGCAGTGAAACCAGAGGAGACAGGGTAGTGTTCAAGTACTTC.

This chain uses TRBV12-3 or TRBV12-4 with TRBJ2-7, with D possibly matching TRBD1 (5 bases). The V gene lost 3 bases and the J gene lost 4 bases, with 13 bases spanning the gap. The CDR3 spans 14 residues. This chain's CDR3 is CASSFQGLTYEQYF. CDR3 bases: TGTGCCAGCAGTTTTCAGGGTTTAACGTACGAGCAGTACTTC.

The CDR3 region is CSASPGQHTEAFF. CDR3 nucleotides: TGCAGTGCTAGCCCTGGACAACACACTGAAGCTTTCTTT. J is TRBJ1-1 and V is TRBV20-1; TRBD1 might be the D (5 bases). Germline V lookup: CDR1 DFQATT, CDR2 SNEGSKA (reference sequence). The V end lost 3 bases, the J end lost 3 bases, and 11 bases lay between the germline ends. The CDR3 covers 13 residues.

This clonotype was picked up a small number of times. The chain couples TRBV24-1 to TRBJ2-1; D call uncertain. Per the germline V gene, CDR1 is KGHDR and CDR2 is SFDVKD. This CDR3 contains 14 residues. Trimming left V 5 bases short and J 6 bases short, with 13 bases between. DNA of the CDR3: TGTGCCACCAGTGGTGGCTTCCTTGGCAATGAGCAGTTCTTC. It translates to CATSGGFLGNEQFF.

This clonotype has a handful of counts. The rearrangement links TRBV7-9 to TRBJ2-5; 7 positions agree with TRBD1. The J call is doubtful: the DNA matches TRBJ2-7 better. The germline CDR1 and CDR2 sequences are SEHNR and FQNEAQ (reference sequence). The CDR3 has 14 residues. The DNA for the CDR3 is TGTGCCATCAGTACCGGACAGGCTTTCAACGAGCAGTACTTC. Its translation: CAISTGQAFNEQYF.

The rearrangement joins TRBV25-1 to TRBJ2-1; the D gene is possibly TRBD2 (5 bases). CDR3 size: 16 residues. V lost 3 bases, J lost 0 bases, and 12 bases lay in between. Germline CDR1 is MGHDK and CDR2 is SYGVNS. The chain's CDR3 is CASSDKVLASYNEQFF. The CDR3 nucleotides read TGTGCCAGCAGTGATAAGGTGCTAGCCTCCTACAATGAGCAGTTCTTC.

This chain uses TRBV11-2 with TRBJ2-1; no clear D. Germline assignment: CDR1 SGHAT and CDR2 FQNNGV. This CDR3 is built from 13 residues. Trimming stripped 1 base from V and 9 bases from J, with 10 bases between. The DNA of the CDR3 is TGTGCCAGCAGCTTAGGCCCATTTACTGAGCAGTTCTTC. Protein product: CASSLGPFTEQFF.

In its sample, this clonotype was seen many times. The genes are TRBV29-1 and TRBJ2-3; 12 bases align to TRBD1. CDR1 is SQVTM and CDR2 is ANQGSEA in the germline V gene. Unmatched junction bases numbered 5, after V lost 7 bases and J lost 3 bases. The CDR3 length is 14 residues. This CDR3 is CSARGQGATDTQYF. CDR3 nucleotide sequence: TGCAGCGCAAGGGGACAGGGGGCGACAGATACGCAGTATTTT.

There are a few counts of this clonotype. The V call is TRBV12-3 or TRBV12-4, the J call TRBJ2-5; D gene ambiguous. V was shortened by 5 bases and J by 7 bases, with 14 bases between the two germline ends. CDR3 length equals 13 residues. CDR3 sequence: CASSTLGFSTQYF. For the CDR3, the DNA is TGTGCCAGCAGTACCTTAGGGTTTTCGACCCAGTACTTC.

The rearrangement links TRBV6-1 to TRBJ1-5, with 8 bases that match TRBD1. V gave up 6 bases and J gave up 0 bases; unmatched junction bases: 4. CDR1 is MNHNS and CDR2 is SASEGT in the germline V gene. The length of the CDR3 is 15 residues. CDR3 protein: CASRETGGSNQPQHF. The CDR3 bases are TGTGCCAGCAGGGAAACAGGGGGTAGCAATCAGCCCCAGCATTTT.

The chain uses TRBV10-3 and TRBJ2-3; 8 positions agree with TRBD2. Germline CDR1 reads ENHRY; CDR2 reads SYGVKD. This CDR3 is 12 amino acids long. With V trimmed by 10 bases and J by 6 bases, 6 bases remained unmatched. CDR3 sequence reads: CATSGGFDTQYF. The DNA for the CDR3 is TGTGCCACGAGCGGGGGTTTCGATACGCAGTATTTT.

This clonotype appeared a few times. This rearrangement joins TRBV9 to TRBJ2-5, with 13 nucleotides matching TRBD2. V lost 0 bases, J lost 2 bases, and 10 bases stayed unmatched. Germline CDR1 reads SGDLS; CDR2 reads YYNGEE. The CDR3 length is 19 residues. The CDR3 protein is CASSVATSGGARSQETQYF. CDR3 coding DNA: TGTGCCAGCAGCGTAGCAACTAGCGGGGGGGCCAGGTCGCAAGAGACCCAGTACTTC.

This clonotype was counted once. CDR3 sequence: CASSVGLGTGGHGLTGELFF. DNA of the CDR3: TGTGCCAGCAGCGTAGGACTCGGGACAGGGGGTCACGGCCTCACCGGGGAGCTGTTTTTT. V usage is TRBV9 and J usage is TRBJ2-2, with 11 nucleotides matching TRBD1. CDR3 length: 20 amino acids. Germline V CDR1 and CDR2: SGDLS, YYNGEE. The ends lost 0 bases at V and 4 bases at J; junction bases unmatched: 14.